This TCR beta chain was sequenced during a study of blood T cell repertoires in COVID-19 (TCRdb year 2020). As for the study more broadly: Samples covering the acute and convalescent phases of COVID-19 were provided by collaborators in the United States, Italy and Spain. The prospective study material was composed of cDNA or gDNA derived from T cells, B-cell-depleted T cells, or PBMCs. Subjects who had been exposed to COVID-19, were actively infected with it, or had recovered from it provided the deeply sampled blood TCRbeta repertoires that made up the dataset. The repertoires were released in a freely available public database intended as a resource for research on the immune response to SARS-CoV-2. Samples came from the ongoing ImmuneRACE study (first 160 participants) plus 1,254 subjects from 6 global collaborators. The sample metadata nearly always contained a de-identified subject ID, COVID-19 status, age in years and sex. Where available, HLA class I and class II types were taken from metadata supplied by the sample provider and were not determined by assay-based typing. Results the study describes overall, beyond this receptor: Clinical and demographic metadata were provided uncurated, with the amount varying by source and participant.

CDR1 and CDR2, per the germline V gene, are MDHEN and SYDVKM. Including cysteine and phenylalanine, the CDR3 has 15 amino acids. Solely the CDR3 DNA is kept, with 45 bases framed from the first base. V is pruned by 5 bases and J by 0 bases, leaving 6 bases of the junction without a gene match. TCRbeta CDR3 regions were amplified from genomic DNA using the immunoSEQ Assay, a bias-controlled multiplex PCR. On the study's bioinformatics: Within the assay, amplification of reference gene primers was used to estimate how many nucleated cells each sample contained. To quantify the absolute abundance of each unique TCRbeta CDR3 rearrangement, sequence reads were collapsed and filtered. Productive Simpson clonality was computed per sample as the square root of Simpson's diversity index over productive rearrangements. This immuneACCESS table, as held by TCRdb, lists in-frame sequences with V and J called but not all clones. Of the missing ones, under half trace to an unresolved V gene in checked studies; the others have no known cause. That table supplies the V and J calls and clone size; D and trimming were determined from the DNA. In this sample the table shows roughly 70,000 clones, roughly three quarters of which occur a single time. The top ten clones comprise over 2% of the sample.

This clone has just one count. The target of this receptor is not known. Base qualities are not recorded, but no much larger clone differs from it by a single base. One collaborating source in Seattle enrolled patients during active infection and followed them longitudinally through the course of disease. Each collaborating institution followed its own protocols to collect whole blood in K2EDTA tubes. Collaborator samples were shipped for TCRbeta analysis as frozen whole blood, isolated PBMCs, or DNA extracted from either sample type. The sequencing sample was made of peripheral blood. This clonotype originated in a man in his 70s with COVID-19, enrolled during active disease. In this chain, TRBV28 is recombined with TRBJ1-1, and 7 junctional nucleotides match TRBD1. The CDR3 region reads CASSPPRGMNTEAFF. In nucleotides, the sequence is TGTGCCAGCAGTCCCCCCAGGGGGATGAACACTGAAGCTTTCTTT.